This TCR beta chain was observed in a study of T cell responses to AZD1222 COVID-19 vaccine. TCRdb keeps only in-frame clones here, not all; method: immunoSEQ multiplex PCR. This repertoire shows roughly 140,000 clones, 80% to 95% found once; its top ten account for around 1.7%. The study, taken as a whole, reports: Baseline serology detected seropositivity in only a handful of AZD1222 recipients. Spike as a whole was targeted by vaccine-associated CD4 TCRs, dominant at 160-218 and 743-854. Per reports, nearly half of all spike-specific TCRs target regions that are unmutated in variants.

In regard to this clone: Its antigen is unidentified.

CDR3 length equals 14 residues. V lost 0 bases and J lost 7, with 11 bases in between. Germline-derived CDR1 and CDR2 are SGDLS and YYNGEE. The TCR was taken from an adult in good health. V gene TRBV9 combines with J gene TRBJ2-1, with D perhaps matching TRBD1 (6 bases). The sequences come from peripheral blood, collected on day 0 of AZD1222 vaccination. CDR3 coding DNA: TGTGCCAGCAGCGTAGCACCACAGGGTAATGAGCAGTTCTTC. This gives the protein CASSVAPQGNEQFF.